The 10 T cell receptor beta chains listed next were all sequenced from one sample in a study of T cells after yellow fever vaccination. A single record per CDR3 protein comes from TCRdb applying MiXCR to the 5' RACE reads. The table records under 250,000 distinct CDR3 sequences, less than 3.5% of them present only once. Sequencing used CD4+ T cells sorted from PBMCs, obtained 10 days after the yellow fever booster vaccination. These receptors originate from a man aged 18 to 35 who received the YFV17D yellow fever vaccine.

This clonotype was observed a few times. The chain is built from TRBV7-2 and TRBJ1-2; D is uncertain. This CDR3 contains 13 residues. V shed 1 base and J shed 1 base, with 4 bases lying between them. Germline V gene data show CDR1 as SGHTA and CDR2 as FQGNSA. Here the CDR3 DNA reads TGTGCCAGCAGCTTAGTGATTAACTATGGCTACACCTTC. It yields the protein CASSLVINYGYTF.

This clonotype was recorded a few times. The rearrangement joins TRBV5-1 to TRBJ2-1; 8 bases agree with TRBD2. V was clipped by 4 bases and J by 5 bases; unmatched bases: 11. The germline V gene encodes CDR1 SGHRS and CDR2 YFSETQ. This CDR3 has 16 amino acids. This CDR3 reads CASSPDPAGGNNEQFF. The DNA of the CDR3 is TGCGCCAGCAGCCCAGACCCGGCGGGGGGAAACAATGAGCAGTTCTTC.

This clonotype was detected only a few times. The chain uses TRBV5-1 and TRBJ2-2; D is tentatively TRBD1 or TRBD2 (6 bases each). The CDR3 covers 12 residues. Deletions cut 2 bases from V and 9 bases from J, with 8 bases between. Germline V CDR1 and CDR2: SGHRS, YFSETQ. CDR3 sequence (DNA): TGCGCCAGCAGCTTCGGGGGCCGGGAGCTGTTTTTT. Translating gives CASSFGGRELFF. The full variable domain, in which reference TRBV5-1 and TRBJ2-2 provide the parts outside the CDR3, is KAGVTQTPRYLIKTRGQQVTLSCSPISGHRSVSWYQQTPGQGLQFLFEYFSETQRNKGNFPGRFSGRQFSNSRSEMNVSTLELGDSALYLCASSFGGRELFFGEGSRLTVL.

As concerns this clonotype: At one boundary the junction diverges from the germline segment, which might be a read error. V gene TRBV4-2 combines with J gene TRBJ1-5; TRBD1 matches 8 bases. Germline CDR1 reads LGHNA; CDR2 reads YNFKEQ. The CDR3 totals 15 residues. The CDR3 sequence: CASTQGQGGNQPQHF. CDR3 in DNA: TGTGCCAGCACCCAAGGACAGGGCGGCAATCAGCCCCAGCATTTT.

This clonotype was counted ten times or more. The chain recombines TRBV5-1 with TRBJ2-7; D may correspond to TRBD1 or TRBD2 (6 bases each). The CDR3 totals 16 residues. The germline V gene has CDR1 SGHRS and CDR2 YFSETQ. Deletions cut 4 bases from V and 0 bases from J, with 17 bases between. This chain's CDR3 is CASSRLGGRGSYEQYF. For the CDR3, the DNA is TGCGCCAGCAGCCGATTGGGGGGCCGGGGCTCCTACGAGCAGTACTTC.

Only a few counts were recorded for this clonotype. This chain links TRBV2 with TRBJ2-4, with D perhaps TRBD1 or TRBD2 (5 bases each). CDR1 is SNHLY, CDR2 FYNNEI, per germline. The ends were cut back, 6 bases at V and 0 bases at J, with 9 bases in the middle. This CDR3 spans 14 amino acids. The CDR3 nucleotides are TGTGCCAGCAGGAGGGGCTTAGCCAAAAACATTCAGTACTTC. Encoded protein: CASRRGLAKNIQYF.

Written as DNA, the CDR3 is TGTGCCAGCAGCATACAGGGGTCCTCTAGCACAGATACGCAGTATTTT. This encodes CASSIQGSSSTDTQYF. The chain joins TRBV12-3 or TRBV12-4 to TRBJ2-3, with 7 positions matching TRBD1. Trimming removed 6 bases from V and 0 bases from J; junction bases left unmatched: 9. This CDR3 is built from 16 residues.

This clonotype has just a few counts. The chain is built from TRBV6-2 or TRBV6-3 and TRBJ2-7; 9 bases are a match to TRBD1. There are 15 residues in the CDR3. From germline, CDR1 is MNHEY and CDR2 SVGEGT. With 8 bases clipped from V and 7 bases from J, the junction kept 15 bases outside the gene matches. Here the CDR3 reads CASSINRGHLREQYV. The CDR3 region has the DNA TGTGCCAGCTCAATCAACAGGGGGCATTTGCGGGAGCAGTACGTC.

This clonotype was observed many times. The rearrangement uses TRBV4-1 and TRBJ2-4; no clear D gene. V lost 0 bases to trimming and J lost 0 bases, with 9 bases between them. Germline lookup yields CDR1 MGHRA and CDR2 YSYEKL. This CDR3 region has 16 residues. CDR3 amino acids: CASSQDWGIAKNIQYF. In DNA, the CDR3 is TGCGCCAGCAGCCAAGATTGGGGTATAGCCAAAAACATTCAGTACTTC.

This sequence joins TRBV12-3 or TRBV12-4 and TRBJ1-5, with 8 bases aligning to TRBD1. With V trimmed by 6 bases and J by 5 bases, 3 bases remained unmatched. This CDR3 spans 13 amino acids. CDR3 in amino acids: CASSGQGYQPQHF. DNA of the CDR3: TGTGCCAGCAGCGGACAGGGCTATCAGCCCCAGCATTTT.